Included here is one T cell receptor (beta chain) sequence, with context. What it binds is not known. The repertoire was sequenced with immunoSEQ multiplex PCR; TCRdb's copy has only in-frame clones and lacks some. The sample shows fewer than 400,000 clones, 75% to 90% of them seen only once. These data are taken from a study of cytomegalovirus exposure and HLA in healthy donors. Study-level results: The finding came from a later analysis; first-cohort TCR clusters tended to co-occur in the 110 or so validation repertoires. The classifier, whose performance was assessed in both the original and validation cohorts, reportedly diagnosed cytomegalovirus status with high specificity and sensitivity. The study labeled more than 150 TCR beta chains cytomegalovirus-associated.

The sequence derives from a young woman in good health and CMV-seronegative. The sequenced sample consisted of PBMCs.

As DNA, the CDR3 is TGTGCCAGCAGCCAGAACAGGCTAGAAAAACTGTTTTTT. It specifies CASSQNRLEKLFF. The V call is TRBV14, the J call TRBJ1-4; maybe TRBD1 (5 bases). The V gene lost 3 bases and the J gene lost 8 bases, with 10 bases spanning the gap. CDR3 size: 13 residues. Germline CDR1 SGHDN, CDR2 FVKESK.